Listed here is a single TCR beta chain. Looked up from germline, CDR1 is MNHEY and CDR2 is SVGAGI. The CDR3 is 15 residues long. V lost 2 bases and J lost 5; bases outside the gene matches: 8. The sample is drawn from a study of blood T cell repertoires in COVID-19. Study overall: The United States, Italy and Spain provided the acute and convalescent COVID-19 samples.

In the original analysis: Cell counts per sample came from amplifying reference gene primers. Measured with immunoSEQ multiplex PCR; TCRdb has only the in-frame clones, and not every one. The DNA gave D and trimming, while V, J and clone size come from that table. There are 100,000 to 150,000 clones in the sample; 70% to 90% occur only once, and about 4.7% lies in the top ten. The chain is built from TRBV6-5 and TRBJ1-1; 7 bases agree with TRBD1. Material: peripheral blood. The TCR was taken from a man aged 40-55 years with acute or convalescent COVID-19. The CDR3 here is CASSYGAGGHTEAFF. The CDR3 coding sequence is TGTGCCAGCAGTTACGGCGCAGGGGGGCATACTGAAGCTTTCTTT.